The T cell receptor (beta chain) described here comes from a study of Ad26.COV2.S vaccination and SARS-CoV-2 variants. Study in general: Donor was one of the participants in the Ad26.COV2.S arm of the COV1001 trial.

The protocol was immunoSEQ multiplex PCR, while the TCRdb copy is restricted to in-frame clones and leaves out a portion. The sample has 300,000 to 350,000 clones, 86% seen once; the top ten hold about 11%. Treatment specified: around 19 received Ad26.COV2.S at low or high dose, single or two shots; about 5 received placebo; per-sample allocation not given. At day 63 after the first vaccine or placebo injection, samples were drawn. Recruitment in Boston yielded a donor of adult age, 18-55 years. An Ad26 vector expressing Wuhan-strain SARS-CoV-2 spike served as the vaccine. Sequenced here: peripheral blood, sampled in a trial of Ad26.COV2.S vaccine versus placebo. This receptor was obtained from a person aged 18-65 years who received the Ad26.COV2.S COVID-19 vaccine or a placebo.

The CDR3 DNA sequence: TGTGCCAGCAGCCAAGACTGGGGAACTGAAGCTTTCTTT. It codes for CASSQDWGTEAFF. The genes are TRBV4-2 and TRBJ1-1, with D unclear. Between the trimmed V and J ends, which lost 0 bases and 5 bases, there was a span of 7 bases. The CDR3 sequence is 13 residues long. CDR1 and CDR2 from the germline V gene are LGHNA and YNFKEQ.